This T cell receptor beta chain stems from a study of shared clonotypes between healthy human individuals. General study findings and limits: Non-shared clonotypes had lower generation probabilities than those shared by all four donors. Though the depth was large, rarefaction showed that sorted-subset sequencing was incomplete. Owing to a small donor count, the genetic and exposure-history diversity represented was limited.

On this clone itself: The target antigen is unknown.

Here immunoSEQ multiplex PCR was the method, and the copy in TCRdb shows in-frame clones only, minus some. The table shows millions of clones, with 90% to 95% occurring only once. CDR3 length equals 16 residues. V was clipped by 6 bases and J by 2 bases, with 17 bases between them. The germline CDR1 and CDR2 sequences are LNHDA and SQIVND (reference sequence). Sequencing was carried out using naive CD4+ T cells sorted from blood. Subset noted: CD45RA+ positively selected. The V call is TRBV19, the J call TRBJ2-1, with a possible D match to TRBD2 (6 bases). The clonotype comes from a man between 18 and 29 years old in good health. The CDR3 nucleotides read TGTGCCAGTAGCTCCCTGGGGCGGGACCCCTACAATGAGCAGTTCTTC. It translates to CASSSLGRDPYNEQFF.